This T cell receptor beta chain was captured by sequencing in a study of blood T cell repertoires in COVID-19. Study information: Samples taken during acute and convalescent COVID-19 were collected in the United States, Italy and Spain.

CDR3 length: 14 amino acids. Germline V gene lookup returns CDR1 MDHEN and CDR2 SYDVKM. V lost 4 bases and J lost 3; bases outside the gene matches: 5. Per the study methods: Reference gene primer amplification yielded estimated nucleated cell counts. Sequencing used immunoSEQ multiplex PCR; TCRdb keeps in-frame clones, though not all of them. Clonal size and the V and J genes are those of that table, whereas D and trimming came from the DNA. In the table there are roughly 220,000 clones, approximately 83% of which are singletons. Those enrolled, adults aged roughly 18 to 89 years, came from around 24 US areas.

The chain is built from TRBV28 and TRBJ2-7; TRBD1 aligns across 8 bases. This TCR was sampled from a middle-aged woman with acute COVID-19. The sample consisted of PBMCs or T cells enriched from blood (not recorded which). The CDR3 DNA follows: TGTGCCAGCAGTTCCGGGACAGGCGGCTACGAGCAGTACTTC. Amino acid sequence: CASSSGTGGYEQYF.